This T cell receptor beta chain was retrieved from a study of blood T cell repertoires in COVID-19. Study-level information: Acute and convalescent COVID-19 samples came from the United States, Italy and Spain. T cells, B-cell-depleted T cells, or PBMCs provided the cDNA or gDNA that served as material.

This clone was counted a few times. Authors' processing steps: Scientists estimated how many nucleated cells there were by amplifying reference gene primers. Sequencing used immunoSEQ multiplex PCR; TCRdb keeps in-frame clones, though not all of them. From that table come the V and J calls and clone size; the DNA was used to work out D and trimming. The table includes roughly 30,000 clones, about 88% detected once. The sample consisted of peripheral blood. The clonotype was recovered from a man older than 75 with acute or convalescent COVID-19.

The CDR3 here is CASSAGTGGSGANVLTF. CDR3 bases: TGTGCCAGTAGTGCAGGGACAGGGGGCTCTGGGGCCAACGTCCTGACTTTC. The chain uses TRBV19 and TRBJ2-6; 11 bases are shared with TRBD1. In germline, CDR1 is LNHDA, CDR2 SQIVND (reference sequence). The CDR3 runs 17 residues. Trimming at V came to 5 bases and at J to 0 bases, leaving 3 bases not matched to a gene.